This is a list of T cell receptor beta chains from one sample in a study of identical twins. TCRdb called the 5' RACE reads again in MiXCR, with one record for every CDR3 protein. The table lists 100,000 to 110,000 distinct CDR3 sequences, 5.9% of them singletons. The sequenced sample was memory T cells sorted from blood. Every receptor here comes from a woman aged 50 to 60 in good health. Both conserved end residues are part of each CDR3. The D gene is left open where the match is weak. Rows give clone size only sometimes, using once, few, many, or a class for an expanded clone.

NA	TRBV18	NA	TRBJ2-5	CASSPDSLQETQYF	TGTGCCAGCTCACCTGACAGCCTCCAAGAGACCCAGTACTTC
many	TRBV4-2	NA	TRBJ1-2	CASSQEMTELNSNYGYTF	TGTGCCAGCAGCCAAGAAATGACGGAACTCAACTCTAACTATGGCTACACCTTC
many	TRBV12-3/TRBV12-4	TRBD1	TRBJ2-5	CASSTDRGQETQYF	TGTGCCAGCAGTACTGACAGGGGCCAAGAGACCCAGTACTTC
NA	TRBV6-6	NA	TRBJ2-1	CASSYGQLEQFF	TGTGCCAGCAGTTACGGACAGCTAGAGCAGTTCTTC
NA	TRBV7-9	NA	TRBJ2-7	CASSLAGKSYEQYF	TGTGCCAGCAGCTTAGCGGGGAAATCCTACGAGCAGTACTTC
many	TRBV20-1	NA	TRBJ1-1	CSARVSSEAFF	TGCAGTGCTAGGGTTAGTAGTGAAGCTTTCTTT
NA	TRBV19	NA	TRBJ1-4	CASSESVANEKLFF	TGTGCCAGTAGTGAGAGTGTGGCCAATGAAAAACTGTTTTTT
many	TRBV12-3/TRBV12-4	NA	TRBJ2-5	CASSFLDSQETQYF	TGTGCCAGCAGTTTCCTTGACTCCCAAGAGACCCAGTACTTC
NA	TRBV7-2	NA	TRBJ1-5	CASSLAGHQPQHF	TGTGCCAGCAGCTTAGCAGGGCATCAGCCCCAGCATTTT
many	TRBV3-1	NA	TRBJ2-7	CASSLLYEQYF	TGTGCCAGCAGCCTCCTCTACGAGCAGTACTTC
few	TRBV5-1	TRBD2	TRBJ2-2	CASSLTGLAGLTGELFF	TGCGCCAGCAGCTTGACCGGACTAGCGGGTCTCACCGGGGAGCTGTTTTTT
many	TRBV3-1	NA	TRBJ2-5	CASSPPSLPKETQYF	TGTGCCAGCAGCCCACCTAGCTTACCAAAAGAGACCCAGTACTTC
few	TRBV6-1	NA	TRBJ1-2	CASSEAGLKSIYGYTF	TGTGCCAGCAGTGAAGCGGGACTAAAGTCGATCTATGGCTACACCTTC
many	TRBV21-1	NA	TRBJ2-1	CASSKVSYNEQFF	TGTGCCAGCAGCAAAGTCAGTTACAATGAGCAGTTCTTC
many	TRBV10-2	NA	TRBJ2-7	CASSGGTRTEQYF	TGCGCCAGCAGTGGGGGGACTCGTACCGAGCAGTACTTC
NA	TRBV11-3	NA	TRBJ1-6	CASTVGQNSPLHF	TGTGCCAGCACCGTAGGACAGAATTCACCCCTCCACTTT
NA	TRBV11-2	NA	TRBJ1-1	CASSHRQNTEAFF	TGTGCCAGCAGCCACCGACAGAACACTGAAGCTTTCTTT
many	TRBV3-1	NA	TRBJ2-1	CASSQGYYNEQFF	TGTGCCAGCAGCCAAGGGTACTACAATGAGCAGTTCTTC
NA	TRBV7-2	NA	TRBJ2-3	CASSLDGAADTQYF	TGTGCCAGCAGCTTAGACGGAGCGGCAGATACGCAGTATTTT
few	TRBV20-1	TRBD1	TRBJ1-6	CSARVGTGGFISYNSPLHF	TGCAGTGCTAGAGTCGGGACAGGGGGCTTTATCTCCTATAATTCACCCCTCCACTTT
many	TRBV2	NA	TRBJ2-7	CASSEGRQSGEQYF	TGTGCCAGCAGTGAAGGTAGGCAAAGCGGAGAGCAGTACTTC
many	TRBV3-1	TRBD2	TRBJ2-7	CASSQRRETYEQYF	TGTGCCAGCAGCCAGAGGCGGGAGACCTACGAGCAGTACTTC
many	TRBV29-1	NA	TRBJ2-5	CSVGRTQETQYF	TGCAGCGTTGGACGGACCCAAGAGACCCAGTACTTC
few	TRBV7-3	TRBD2	TRBJ2-1	CASSQTGTSGADSYNEQFF	TGTGCCAGCAGCCAAACCGGGACTAGCGGAGCCGACTCCTACAATGAGCAGTTCTTC
many	TRBV4-1	NA	TRBJ2-5	CASSQGGSPQETQYF	TGCGCCAGCAGCCAAGGGGGTTCTCCCCAAGAGACCCAGTACTTC
few	TRBV24-1	TRBD2	TRBJ2-1	CATSDPSGRASNDEQFF	TGTGCCACCAGTGACCCGAGCGGGAGGGCCTCCAATGATGAGCAGTTCTTC
many	TRBV4-1	NA	TRBJ2-1	CASSPPPGTSSYNEQFF	TGCGCCAGCAGCCCCCCGCCCGGGACTTCCTCCTACAATGAGCAGTTCTTC
few	TRBV11-3	NA	TRBJ1-1	CASSPDGHSDTEAFF	TGTGCCAGCAGCCCGGACGGACATTCTGACACTGAAGCTTTCTTT
many	TRBV7-8	NA	TRBJ2-7	CASSSYATRGEQYF	TGTGCCAGCAGCTCTTACGCCACTAGAGGCGAGCAGTACTTC
many	TRBV5-1	NA	TRBJ2-5	CASSLRGIQETQYF	TGCGCCAGCAGCTTGCGGGGCATCCAAGAGACCCAGTACTTC
NA	TRBV4-1	TRBD1	TRBJ1-5	CASSQVGTENQPQHF	TGCGCCAGCAGCCAAGTGGGGACAGAGAATCAGCCCCAGCATTTT
many	TRBV5-5	NA	TRBJ1-5	CASSFLKDQGPQHF	TGTGCCAGCAGCTTCCTCAAAGACCAGGGACCCCAGCATTTT
many	TRBV29-1	NA	TRBJ2-7	CSVVGSYEQYF	TGCAGCGTTGTAGGGTCGTACGAGCAGTACTTC
NA	TRBV5-6	TRBD1	TRBJ1-4	CASSHVAGGKEKLFF	TGTGCCAGCAGCCACGTCGCAGGGGGCAAAGAAAAACTGTTTTTT
many	TRBV20-1	NA	TRBJ2-1	CSARGPSNEQFF	TGCAGTGCTAGAGGTCCGAGCAATGAGCAGTTCTTC
many	TRBV11-2	NA	TRBJ2-1	CASSLSSGLVYEQFF	TGTGCCAGCAGCTTATCAAGCGGCCTAGTCTATGAGCAGTTCTTC
many	TRBV6-1	TRBD2	TRBJ2-1	CASVREGGNEQFF	TGTGCCAGCGTCCGGGAGGGGGGCAATGAGCAGTTCTTC
few	TRBV28	NA	TRBJ1-2	CASSSPGDGQGYTF	TGTGCCAGCAGTTCCCCCGGGGACGGGCAGGGCTACACCTTC
few	TRBV20-1	NA	TRBJ2-7	CSARVGGYEQYF	TGCAGTGCTAGAGTAGGGGGATACGAGCAGTACTTC
many	TRBV6-2/TRBV6-3	NA	TRBJ1-5	CASGKQGGQPQHF	TGTGCCAGCGGTAAACAGGGCGGTCAGCCCCAGCATTTT
few	TRBV4-2	NA	TRBJ2-7	CASSQGSGGSYEQYF	TGTGCCAGCAGCCAAGGTTCAGGGGGGTCCTACGAGCAGTACTTC
many	TRBV29-1	TRBD1	TRBJ1-2	CSVEGGARQGSYGYTF	TGCAGCGTTGAAGGGGGGGCCAGACAGGGGTCCTATGGCTACACCTTC
NA	TRBV11-3	NA	TRBJ2-7	CASSRGQVLDPKYF	TGTGCCAGCAGCCGTGGACAAGTTCTAGACCCGAAGTACTTC
few	TRBV12-3/TRBV12-4	NA	TRBJ2-1	CASRRLGYNEQFF	TGTGCCAGCAGGAGACTAGGGTACAATGAGCAGTTCTTC
many	TRBV15	NA	TRBJ2-1	CATSRVIGGDSEQFF	TGTGCCACCAGCAGAGTTATTGGAGGGGATAGTGAGCAGTTCTTC
many	TRBV5-1	TRBD2	TRBJ2-5	CASSTGLAGVYQETQYF	TGCGCCAGCAGCACGGGACTAGCGGGGGTGTACCAAGAGACCCAGTACTTC